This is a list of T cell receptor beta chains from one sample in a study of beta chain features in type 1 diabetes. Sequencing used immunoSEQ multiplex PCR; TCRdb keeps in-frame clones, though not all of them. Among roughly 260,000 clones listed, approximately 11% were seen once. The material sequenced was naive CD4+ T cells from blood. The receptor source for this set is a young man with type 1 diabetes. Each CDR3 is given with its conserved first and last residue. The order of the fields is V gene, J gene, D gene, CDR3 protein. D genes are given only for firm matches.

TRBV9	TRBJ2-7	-	CASSPLMRYEQYF
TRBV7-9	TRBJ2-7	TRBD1	CASTREGTGTYEQYF
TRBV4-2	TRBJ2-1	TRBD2	CASSPGGRVEQFF
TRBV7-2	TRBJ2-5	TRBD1	CASSYDREETQYF
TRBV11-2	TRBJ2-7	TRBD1	CASSSPLGGLQGKQYF
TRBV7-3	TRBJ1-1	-	CASSFGGWDTEAFF
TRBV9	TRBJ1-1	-	CASSVRVNTEAFF
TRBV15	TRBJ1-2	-	CATSRDLGSLWGYTF
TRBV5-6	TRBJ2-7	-	CASSLGGNSYEQYF
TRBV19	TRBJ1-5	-	CASSVRGAGQPQHF
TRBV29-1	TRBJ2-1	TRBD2	CSVKLAGSYNEQFF
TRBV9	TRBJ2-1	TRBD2	CASSVGGLAGGYNEQFF
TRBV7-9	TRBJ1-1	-	CASSSGGLQPSAEAFF
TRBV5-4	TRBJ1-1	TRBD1	CASSWTGGAAEAFF
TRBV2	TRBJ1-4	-	CASSASRIGGEKLFF
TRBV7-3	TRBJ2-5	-	CASSLIGGGGQETQYF
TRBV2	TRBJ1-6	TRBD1	CASKQGPNSPLHF
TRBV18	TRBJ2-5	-	CASSPRNGQETQYF
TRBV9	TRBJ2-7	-	CASSVEGGREQYF
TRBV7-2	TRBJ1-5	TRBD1	CASSLRTGLNQPQHF
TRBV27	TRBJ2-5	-	CASSSNGETQYF
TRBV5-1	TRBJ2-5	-	CASSHGTTQETQYF
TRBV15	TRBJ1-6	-	CATSKDRQSYNSPLHF
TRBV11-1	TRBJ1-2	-	CASSPGISGDYGYTF